This T cell receptor beta chain appears in the sequencing data of a study of blood T cell repertoires in COVID-19. CDR3 length equals 15 residues. The V end lost 2 bases, the J end lost 8 bases, and 16 bases lay between the germline ends. The germline CDR1 and CDR2 sequences are SNHLY and FYNNEI. Profiled with immunoSEQ multiplex PCR; TCRdb holds only in-frame clones, not every one. The sample records 300,000 or so clones, roughly 90% being singletons. This clone was detected a few times. Enrolled during active infection, Seattle patients were then followed longitudinally. This receptor was identified in a woman under 40 with COVID-19, enrolled during active disease. Sequenced material: peripheral blood. J is TRBJ2-1 and V is TRBV2, with D possibly matching TRBD2 (6 bases). CDR3: CASSERDLRNDEQFF. The CDR3 DNA follows: TGTGCCAGCAGTGAAAGGGACTTACGGAACGATGAGCAGTTCTTC.